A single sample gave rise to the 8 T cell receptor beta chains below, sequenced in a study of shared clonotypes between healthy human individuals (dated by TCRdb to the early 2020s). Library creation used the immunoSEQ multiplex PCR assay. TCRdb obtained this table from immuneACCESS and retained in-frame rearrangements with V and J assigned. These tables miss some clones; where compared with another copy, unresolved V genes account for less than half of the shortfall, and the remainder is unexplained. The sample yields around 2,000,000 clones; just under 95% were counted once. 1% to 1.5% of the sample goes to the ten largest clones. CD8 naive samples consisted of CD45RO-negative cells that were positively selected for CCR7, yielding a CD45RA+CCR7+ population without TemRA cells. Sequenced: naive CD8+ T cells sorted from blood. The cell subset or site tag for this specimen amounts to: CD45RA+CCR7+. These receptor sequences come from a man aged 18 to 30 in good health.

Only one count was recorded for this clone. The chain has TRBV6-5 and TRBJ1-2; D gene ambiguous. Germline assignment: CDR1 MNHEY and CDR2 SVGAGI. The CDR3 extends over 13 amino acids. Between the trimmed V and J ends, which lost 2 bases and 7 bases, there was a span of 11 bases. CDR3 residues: CASSYGRWGGYTF. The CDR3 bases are TGTGCCAGCAGTTACGGCCGGTGGGGTGGCTACACCTTC.

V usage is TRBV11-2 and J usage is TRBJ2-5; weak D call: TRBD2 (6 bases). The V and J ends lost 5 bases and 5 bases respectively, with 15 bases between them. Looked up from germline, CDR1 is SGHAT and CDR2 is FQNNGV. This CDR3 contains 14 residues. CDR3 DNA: TGTGCCAGCAGCGGGGGGAGGTCTCGGGAGACCCAGTACTTC. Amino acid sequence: CASSGGRSRETQYF.

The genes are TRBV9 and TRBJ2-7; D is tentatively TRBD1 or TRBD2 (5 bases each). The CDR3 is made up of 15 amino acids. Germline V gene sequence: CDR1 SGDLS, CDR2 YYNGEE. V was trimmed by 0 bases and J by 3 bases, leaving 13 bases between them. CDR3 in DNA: TGTGCCAGCAGCGTAGGGGACGGACCGAACTACGAGCAGTACTTC. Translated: CASSVGDGPNYEQYF.

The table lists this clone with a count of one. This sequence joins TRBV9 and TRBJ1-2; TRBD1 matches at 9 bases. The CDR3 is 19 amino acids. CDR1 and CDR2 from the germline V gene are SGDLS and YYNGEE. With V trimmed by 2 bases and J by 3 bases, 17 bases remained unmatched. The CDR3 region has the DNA TGTGCCAGCAGCGTCCCTCGCGATCCGACAGGGGGAGGGGACTATGGCTACACCTTC. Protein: CASSVPRDPTGGGDYGYTF. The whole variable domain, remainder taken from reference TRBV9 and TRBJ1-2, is DSGVTQTPKHLITATGQRVTLRCSPRSGDLSVYWYQQSLDQGLQFLIQYYNGEERAKGNILERFSAQQFPDLHSELNLSSLELGDSALYFCASSVPRDPTGGGDYGYTFGSGTRLTVV.

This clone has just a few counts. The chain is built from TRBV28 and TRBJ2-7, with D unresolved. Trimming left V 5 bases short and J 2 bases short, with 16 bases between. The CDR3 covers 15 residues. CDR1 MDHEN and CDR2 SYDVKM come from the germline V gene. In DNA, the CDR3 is TGTGCCAGCAGTCATACGGCCCGTTCCACCTACGAGCAGTACTTC. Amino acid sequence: CASSHTARSTYEQYF.

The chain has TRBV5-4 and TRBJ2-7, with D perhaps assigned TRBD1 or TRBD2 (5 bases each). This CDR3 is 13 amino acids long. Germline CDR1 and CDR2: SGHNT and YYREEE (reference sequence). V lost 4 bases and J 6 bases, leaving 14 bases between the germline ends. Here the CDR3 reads CASSPMRGSEQYF. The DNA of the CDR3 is TGTGCCAGCAGCCCGATGAGGGGTAGCGAGCAGTACTTC.

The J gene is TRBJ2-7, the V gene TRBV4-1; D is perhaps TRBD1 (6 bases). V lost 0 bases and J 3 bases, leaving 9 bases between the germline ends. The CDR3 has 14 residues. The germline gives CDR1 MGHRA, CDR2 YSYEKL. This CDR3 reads CASSQDYRVYEQYF. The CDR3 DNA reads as TGCGCCAGCAGCCAAGATTACAGGGTCTACGAGCAGTACTTC.

The DNA for the CDR3 is TGTGCCAGCAGCCCCGTTGAGACAGGATCCTACGAGCAGTACTTC. Translated, it gives CASSPVETGSYEQYF. V is TRBV11-2 and J is TRBJ2-7; perhaps TRBD1 as D (6 bases). V was cut by 5 bases and J by 1 base, with 15 bases left in between. This CDR3 has 15 residues. CDR1 SGHAT and CDR2 FQNNGV come from the germline V gene.